This TCR beta chain was identified during a study of blood T cell repertoires in COVID-19. As for the study in general: Donors in the United States, Italy and Spain gave samples during acute or convalescent COVID-19.

Germline V lookup: CDR1 SNHLY, CDR2 FYNNEI. V was pared by 8 bases and J by 0 bases, with 4 bases of the junction left unmatched. This CDR3 has 16 amino acids. Clones were read by immunoSEQ multiplex PCR, and TCRdb kept only the in-frame ones, dropping some. The profile shows more than 300,000 clones, around 83% of them singletons. The TCR sequence derives from a woman aged 45 to 65 with acute or convalescent COVID-19. Source material: peripheral blood. The genes are TRBV2 and TRBJ2-1, with 13 nucleotides matching TRBD2. The CDR3 DNA follows: TGTGCCAGCCCGGGACTAGCGGGATTCTCCTACAATGAGCAGTTCTTC. Translating it yields CASPGLAGFSYNEQFF.